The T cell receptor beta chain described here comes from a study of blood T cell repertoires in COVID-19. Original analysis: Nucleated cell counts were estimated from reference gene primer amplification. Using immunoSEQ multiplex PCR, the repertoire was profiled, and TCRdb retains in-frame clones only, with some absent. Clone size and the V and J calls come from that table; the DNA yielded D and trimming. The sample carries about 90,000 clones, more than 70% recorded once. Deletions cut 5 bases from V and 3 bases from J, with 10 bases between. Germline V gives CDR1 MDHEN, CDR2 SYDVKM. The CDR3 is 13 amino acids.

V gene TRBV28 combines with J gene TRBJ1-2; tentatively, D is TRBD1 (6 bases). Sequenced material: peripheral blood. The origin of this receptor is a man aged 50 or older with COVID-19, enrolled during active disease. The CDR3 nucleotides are TGTGCCAGCAGTGGACAGCACTACTATGGCTACACCTTC. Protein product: CASSGQHYYGYTF.